This TCR beta chain was captured in a study of regulatory T cells in long-lasting Graves disease. Germline lookup yields CDR1 SNHLY and CDR2 FYNNEI. The CDR3 has 13 amino acids. V dropped 6 bases and J dropped 5 bases, with 13 bases sitting between them. The sample's time point: newly diagnosed GD, antithyroid drugs for less than 3 months. PBMC RNA served as the TCR library source. The sample holds a few counts of this clonotype. The CDR3 does not close with the conserved phenylalanine or tryptophan, likely indicating a read error. Sequencing libraries for TCR beta were prepared with iRepertoire HTBI primers and Arm-PCR of CDR3 regions. MiXCR, run by TCRdb on the multiplex PCR reads, gives a single entry per CDR3 protein. Of 530,000 or so distinct CDR3 sequences listed, about 14% are singletons. This sample was shared with a second study, whose subject was T cells in Graves' hyperthyroidism and ophthalmopathy.

The chain uses TRBV2 and TRBJ1-1, with a possible D match to TRBD1 (5 bases). Material: peripheral blood mononuclear cells (PBMCs), obtained at new diagnosis, from a patient treated with antithyroid drugs. The origin of this receptor is a man aged 30 to 45 with Graves disease. The CDR3 spells CASSSGGETEAFV. CDR3 DNA: TGTGCCAGCAGCTCCGGGGGTGAGACTGAAGCTTTCGTT.